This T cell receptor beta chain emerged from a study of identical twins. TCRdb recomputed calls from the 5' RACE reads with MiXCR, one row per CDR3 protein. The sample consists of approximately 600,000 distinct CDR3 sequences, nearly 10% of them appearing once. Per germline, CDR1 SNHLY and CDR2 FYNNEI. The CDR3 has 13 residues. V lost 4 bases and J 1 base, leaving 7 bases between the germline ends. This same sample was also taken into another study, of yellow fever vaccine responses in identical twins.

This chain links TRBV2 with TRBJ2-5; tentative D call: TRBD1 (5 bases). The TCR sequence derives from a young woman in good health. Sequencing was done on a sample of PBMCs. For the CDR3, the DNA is TGTGCCAGCAGTGGACAGAGCCAAGAGACCCAGTACTTC. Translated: CASSGQSQETQYF.